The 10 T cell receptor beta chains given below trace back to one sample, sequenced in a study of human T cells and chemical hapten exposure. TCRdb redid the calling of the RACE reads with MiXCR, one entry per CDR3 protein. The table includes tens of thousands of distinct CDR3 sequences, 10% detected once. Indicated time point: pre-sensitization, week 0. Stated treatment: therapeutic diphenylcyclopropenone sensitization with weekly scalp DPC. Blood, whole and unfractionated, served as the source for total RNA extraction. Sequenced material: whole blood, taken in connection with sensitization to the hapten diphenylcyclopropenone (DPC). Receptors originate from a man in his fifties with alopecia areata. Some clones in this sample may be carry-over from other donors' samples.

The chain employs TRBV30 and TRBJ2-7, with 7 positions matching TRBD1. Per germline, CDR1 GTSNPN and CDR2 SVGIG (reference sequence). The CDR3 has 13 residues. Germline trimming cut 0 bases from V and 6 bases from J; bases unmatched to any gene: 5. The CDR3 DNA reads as TGTGCCTGGAGTGTACAGGGGATTTTCGAGCAGTACTTC. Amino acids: CAWSVQGIFEQYF.

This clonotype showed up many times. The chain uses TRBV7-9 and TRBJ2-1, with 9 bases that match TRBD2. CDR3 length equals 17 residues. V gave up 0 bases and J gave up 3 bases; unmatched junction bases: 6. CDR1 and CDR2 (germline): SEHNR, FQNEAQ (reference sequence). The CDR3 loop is CASSLAKAGGNYNEQFF. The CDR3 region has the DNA TGTGCCAGCAGCTTAGCCAAAGCGGGAGGTAACTACAATGAGCAGTTCTTC.

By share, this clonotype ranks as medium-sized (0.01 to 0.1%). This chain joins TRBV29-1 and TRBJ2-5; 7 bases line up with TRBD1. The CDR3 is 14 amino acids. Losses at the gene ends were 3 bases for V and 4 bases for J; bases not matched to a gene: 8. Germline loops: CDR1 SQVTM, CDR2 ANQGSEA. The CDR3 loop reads CSVEKGQFRETQYF. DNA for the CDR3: TGCAGCGTTGAGAAGGGACAGTTTAGAGAGACCCAGTACTTC.

This CDR3 is CASSFGSEGNTQYF. The CDR3 nucleotides read TGTGCCAGCAGTTTCGGGTCTGAAGGAAATACGCAGTATTTT. The chain uses TRBV12-3 or TRBV12-4 and TRBJ2-3; the D is unclear. The V gene lost 3 bases and the J gene lost 7 bases, with 14 bases spanning the gap. CDR3 size: 14 residues.

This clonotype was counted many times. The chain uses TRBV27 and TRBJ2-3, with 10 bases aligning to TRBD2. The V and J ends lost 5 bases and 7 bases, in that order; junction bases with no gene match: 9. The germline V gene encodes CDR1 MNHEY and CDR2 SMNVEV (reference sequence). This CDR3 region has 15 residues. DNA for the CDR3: TGTGCCAGCAGTCCCGGCTCTAGCGGGAGTAATACGCAGTATTTT. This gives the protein CASSPGSSGSNTQYF.

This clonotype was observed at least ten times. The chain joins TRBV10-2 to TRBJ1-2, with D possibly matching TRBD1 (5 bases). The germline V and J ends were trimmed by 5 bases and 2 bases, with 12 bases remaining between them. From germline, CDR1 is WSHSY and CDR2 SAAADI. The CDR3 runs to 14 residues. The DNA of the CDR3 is TGCGCCAGCAGTCGGGGGGAAAGGAACTATGGCTACACCTTC. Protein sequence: CASSRGERNYGYTF.

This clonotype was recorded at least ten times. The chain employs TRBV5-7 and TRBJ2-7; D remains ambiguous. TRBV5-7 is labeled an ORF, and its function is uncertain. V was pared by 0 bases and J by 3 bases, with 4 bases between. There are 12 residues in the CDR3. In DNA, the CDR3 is TGTGCCAGCAGCTTGGCCGACTACGAGCAGTACTTC. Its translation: CASSLADYEQYF.

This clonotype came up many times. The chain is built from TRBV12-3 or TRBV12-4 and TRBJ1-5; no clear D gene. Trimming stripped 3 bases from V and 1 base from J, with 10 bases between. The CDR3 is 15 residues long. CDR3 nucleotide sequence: TGTGCCAGCAGTTTTAGGGCCTTGAGCAATCAGCCCCAGCATTTT. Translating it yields CASSFRALSNQPQHF.

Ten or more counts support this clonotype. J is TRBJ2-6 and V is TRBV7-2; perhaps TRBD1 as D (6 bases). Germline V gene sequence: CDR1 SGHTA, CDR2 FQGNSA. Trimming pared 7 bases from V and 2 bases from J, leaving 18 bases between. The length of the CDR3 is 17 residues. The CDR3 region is CASTKGAGVAGANVLTF. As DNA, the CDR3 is TGTGCCAGCACCAAAGGAGCAGGGGTGGCTGGGGCCAACGTCCTGACTTTC.

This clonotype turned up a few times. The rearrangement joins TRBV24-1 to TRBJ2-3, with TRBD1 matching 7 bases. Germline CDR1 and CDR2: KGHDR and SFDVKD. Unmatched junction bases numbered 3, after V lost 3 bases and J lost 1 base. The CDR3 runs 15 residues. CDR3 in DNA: TGTGCCACCAGTGATGTTGACAGGGGCACAGATACGCAGTATTTT. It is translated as CATSDVDRGTDTQYF.